This T cell receptor beta chain was observed in a study of cytomegalovirus exposure and HLA in healthy donors. The study's findings and limits: Published work reported that the classifier diagnosed cytomegalovirus status with high specificity and sensitivity.

The CDR3 contains 13 residues. V trimming: 6 bases; J trimming: 6 bases; junction bases outside the gene matches: 6. Germline CDR1 and CDR2: MNHEY and SVGAGI. PCR involved 60 Vbeta and 13 Jbeta primers. Method: immunoSEQ multiplex PCR; TCRdb's copy keeps in-frame clones and lacks some. In the table there are around 200,000 clones, approximately 83% of which are singletons. Concerning this clone itself: Its antigen remains unidentified.

The J gene is TRBJ2-3, the V gene TRBV6-5; 7 bases fit TRBD1. This clonotype was obtained from a woman aged 45-59 years in good health and CMV-seropositive. Sequenced input: PBMCs. CDR3 sequence reads: CASSPDRDDTQYF. CDR3 nucleotide sequence: TGTGCCAGCAGCCCCGACAGGGACGATACGCAGTATTTT.